This TCR beta chain was sequenced during a study of early T cells in non-severe SARS-CoV-2 infection (dated by TCRdb to the early 2020s). For context, the study as a whole: TCR sequencing used bulk RNA from unsorted whole blood, so alpha and beta chains could not be paired.

Library creation used 5' RACE. Sequencing relied on a NextSeq 500. To correct for sequencing error and PCR bias, the TCR library protocol tagged individual cDNA molecules with unique molecular identifiers. TCR alpha and beta chains were both sequenced, and the abundances of alpha and beta sequences in each sample were closely correlated with each other. On the study's bioinformatics: Decombinator V4 was used to annotate TCR sequences for V gene, J gene and CDR3. Expanded TCRs were defined as changing significantly between any two time points under a Poisson model with p below 0.0001. TCR abundances were normalised to the total number of TCRs sequenced per sample and were expressed as counts per million. MAIT TCRs were defined by TRAV1-2 paired with TRAJ12, TRAJ20 or TRAJ33, and iNKT TCRs by TRAV10 paired with TRAJ18. A search of VDJdb, accessed on 1 November 2021, was run for TCRs annotated to CMV, EBV and SARS-CoV-2, with TCRs annotated for multiple antigens excluded. The raw public reads went through TCRdb reprocessing: fastp at Q25, MiXCR clone calling, in-frame beta chains kept. Here each entry gathers all rows of one CDR3 protein and keeps the most common genes and DNA. The V and J calls and clone size come from TCRdb's table, not from the authors' own analysis. The sample table holds about 60,000 distinct CDR3 sequences, of which 10% to 15% were seen once. The ten largest account for approximately 4.8% of the sample.

A case-control design nested within a healthcare worker cohort in London, UK, was used, with weekly nasopharyngeal swab PCR tests and blood sampling performed. Healthcare workers were enrolled in the week of the UK lockdown, from 23 to 31 March 2020, and were followed every week for up to roughly 15 weeks. There are 14 amino acids in the CDR3, from cysteine to phenylalanine inclusive. CDR3 DNA is the only sequence kept; it has 42 bases, read in frame from the first base. Sequences SGHVS (CDR1) and FQNEAQ (CDR2) are obtained from the germline V gene. The germline V end is reduced by 1 base and the J end by 11 bases; junction bases left unmatched: 2. On the study overall, not on this receptor specifically: VDJdb matching was skewed toward anti-spike CD8 responses and likely underestimated virus-specific expansions by missing private and CD4 specificities.

This clonotype was seen a few times. No cognate antigen has been identified for it. Base qualities are not provided; no much larger clone lies one nucleotide away. Recombination linked TRBV7-8 to TRBJ1-6, with 10 junctional bases fitting TRBD1. The sample consisted of whole blood. This clonotype was sampled from an adult who was a healthcare worker with PCR-confirmed SARS-CoV-2 infection or an uninfected control (not recorded which). In nucleotides, the sequence is TGTGCCAGCAGCTTAGGGGGACAGGGGACACCCCTCCACTTT. The resulting protein is CASSLGGQGTPLHF.